This T cell receptor (beta chain) was captured in a study of breast tumors, draining lymph nodes, adjacent tissues. In its sample, this clonotype was seen a few times. As yet, its antigen is unknown. Samples came from axillary lymph nodes draining the breast cancer. TCRdb re-analysed the multiplex PCR reads in MiXCR, keeping a single row per CDR3 protein. The table shows around 130,000 distinct CDR3 sequences, with roughly 33% occurring only once. This CDR3 comprises 15 residues. CDR1 KGHSH and CDR2 LQKENI come from the germline V gene. Unmatched junction bases numbered 8, after V lost 6 bases and J lost 3 bases. Broader study findings: The lymph node origin of tumor T cells was framed as consistent with a hypothesis, not demonstrated. Luminal-like breast cancer showed significantly higher tumor–nontumor repertoire similarity than basal-like. Tumors had less TCR diversity than lymph nodes, more than nontumor tissue.

This sequence was found in a female donor with breast cancer. Some clones in this sample may be carry-over from other donors' samples. The specimen sequenced was axillary lymph node tissue. This chain connects TRBV18 to TRBJ1-1; 9 nucleotides align to TRBD1. CDR3 sequence (DNA): TGTGCCAGCTCGGCCGGGACAGGGTTTGACACTGAAGCTTTCTTT. Protein sequence: CASSAGTGFDTEAFF.